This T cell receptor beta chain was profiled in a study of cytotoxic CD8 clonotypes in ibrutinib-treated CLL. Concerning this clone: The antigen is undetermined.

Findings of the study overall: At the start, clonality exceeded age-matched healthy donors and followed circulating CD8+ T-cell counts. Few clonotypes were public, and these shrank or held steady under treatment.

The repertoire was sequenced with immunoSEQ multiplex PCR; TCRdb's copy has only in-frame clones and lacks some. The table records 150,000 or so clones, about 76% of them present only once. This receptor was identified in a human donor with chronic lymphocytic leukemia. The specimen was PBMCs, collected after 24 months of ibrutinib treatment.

CDR3 loop: CASTWGVLLNEQFF. The DNA for the CDR3 is TGTGCCAGCACCTGGGGGGTCCTTCTAAATGAGCAGTTCTTC. V is TRBV7-2 and J is TRBJ2-1; D might be TRBD2 (6 bases). Trimming removed 7 bases from V and 7 bases from J, with 17 bases in between. This CDR3 comprises 14 residues. Germline V gene sequence: CDR1 SGHTA, CDR2 FQGNSA. Variable domain in full (rest from reference TRBV7-2 and TRBJ2-1): GAGVSQSPSNKVTEKGKDVELRCDPISGHTALYWYRQSLGQGLEFLIYFQGNSAPDKSGLPSDRFSAERTGGSVSTLTIQRTQQEDSAVYLCASTWGVLLNEQFFGPGTRLTVL.